Presented here are 2 T cell receptor beta chains from one specimen sequenced in a study of T cell changes during pregnancy in multiple sclerosis. Clones were sequenced by immunoSEQ multiplex PCR, and TCRdb holds only the in-frame ones, with some missing. The top ten clones hold more than 0.4% of a sample with approximately 130,000 clones, 90% to 98% of them seen once. The source material was peripheral blood, sampled after pregnancy. These receptors came from a female donor with multiple sclerosis, enrolled in a pregnancy study.

This sequence joins TRBV2 and TRBJ1-5, with TRBD1 as a possible D gene (6 bases). V gave up 6 bases and J gave up 1 base, with 16 bases separating them. The germline V gene has CDR1 SNHLY and CDR2 FYNNEI. This CDR3 comprises 16 residues. This CDR3 reads CASSRDIGFSNQPQHF. CDR3 coding DNA: TGTGCCAGCAGCCGGGACATCGGATTCAGCAATCAGCCCCAGCATTTT.

This chain connects TRBV9 to TRBJ2-5; 13 nucleotides agree with TRBD2. With V trimmed by 3 bases and J by 5 bases, 1 base remained unmatched. The CDR3 is 14 residues long. Germline-derived CDR1 and CDR2 are SGDLS and YYNGEE. CDR3 in DNA: TGTGCCAGCAGCGGACTAGCGGGAGGTGAGACCCAGTACTTC. It is translated as CASSGLAGGETQYF.